This T cell receptor beta chain appears in the sequencing data of a study of T cell repertoires in cytomegalovirus infection (dated by TCRdb to the late 2010s). At the level of the whole study: The HLA type of each donor mattered for the analysis, because public TCR beta signatures pointed to carriage of CMV infection along with the matching HLA type. Broader findings and caveats from the paper: In the ex vivo response, HLA-C-restricted CMV-specific TCR beta clonotypes were dominant, and in two of eight donors the single most frequent clonotype came from this HLA-C-restricted group. Carriers of CMV infection plus the relevant HLA type were discriminated by the cumulative frequency of public TCR beta family members in the study cohort and in an independent approximately 400-donor cohort.

A note on this clonotype: Its binding antigen is unknown. Base qualities are missing; no much larger clone stands one base away.

Trimming at the junction amounts to 5 bases on V and 2 bases on J, and the germline ends lie 21 bases apart. CDR1 DFQATT and CDR2 SNEGSKA are derived from the germline V gene (reference sequence). Counted from cysteine to phenylalanine, this CDR3 has 16 amino acids. Only the CDR3 DNA is retained, 48 bases long and in frame from the first base. The instrument given in TCRdb is Illumina HiSeq 1500. Using fastp at Q25 and MiXCR, TCRdb reprocessed the public reads and kept productive beta chains. Merged by CDR3 protein, the rows form single entries marked with the most common genes and DNA. The sample table contains 310,000 or so distinct CDR3 sequences; only one count was recorded for roughly a tenth of them. The top ten constitute approximately 2.4% of the sample.

The receptor was isolated from a human donor in good health (CMV status not recorded). Some clones in this sample may be carry-over from other donors' samples. Recombination linked TRBV20-1 to TRBJ2-5, with the identity of the D gene unclear. Sequenced: PBMCs. The CDR3 corresponds to CSALGPQTDRQETQYF. The DNA sequence is given as TGCAGTGCTCTAGGACCCCAGACGGACCGACAAGAGACCCAGTACTTC.